Following are 20 T cell receptor beta chains from one sample sequenced in a study of CD8+ T cells in alopecia areata. RNA was isolated and reverse transcribed to cDNA, the sequencing template. Only in-frame clones appear in the TCRdb table, and some are missing; sequencing was by immunoSEQ multiplex PCR. The sample has roughly 110,000 clones, none seen only once; the top ten hold around 20%. Sequencing input: lesional skin. The receptor set was obtained from a C3H/HeJ mouse with alopecia areata. Strain haplotype at MHC: H2-k.

This clone was seen a handful of times. Gene labels here are mouse ones. The read comes to an end 4 residues before the CDR3 does, leaving the germline J gene to fill in the end. The sample contains more than one DNA sequence encoding this CDR3. V is TRBV13-3 and J is TRBJ2-1; 9 bases map to TRBD2. CDR1 is NNHDY and CDR2 is SYVADS in the germline V gene. Unmatched junction bases numbered 5, after V lost 5 bases and J lost 5 bases. The CDR3 totals 14 residues. CDR3 protein: CASSPLGGDAEQFF. CDR3 DNA, as far as it was read: TGTGCCAGCAGCCCACTGGGGGGAGATGCT.

Many counts were recorded for this clone. The protein listed by TCRdb differs at residue 12 from the translated DNA, so the DNA translation is shown. Mouse germline and gene names are used. The CDR3 end is not reached by the read, which stops 3 residues before it; the germline J gene fills it in. The chain recombines TRBV13-3 with TRBJ1-6; TRBD1 agrees at 12 bases. TRBJ1-6 is an ORF for which the function is uncertain. After removal of 5 bases from V and 9 bases from J, the junction contained 6 bases not matched to a gene. The CDR3 loop spans 15 amino acids. Germline V lookup: CDR1 NNHDY, CDR2 SYVADS. CDR3 residues: CASRGTGGAGSPLYF. CDR3 DNA (partial): TGTGCCAGCAGAGGGACAGGGGGCGCGGGTTCGCCC.

This clone was counted only a few times. Gene names and germline match the mouse. The read ends 4 residues early relative to the CDR3; the germline J gene fills the gap. The chain has TRBV19 and TRBJ2-2; 7 nucleotides agree with TRBD1. Germline CDR1 FNHDT, CDR2 SITEND (reference sequence). This CDR3 is 14 amino acids long. V was clipped by 4 bases and J by 2 bases; unmatched bases: 2. The CDR3 protein is CASSAGQNTGQLYF. CDR3 DNA, as far as it was read: TGTGCCAGCAGTGCGGGACAGAACACCGGG.

As to this clone: Here the gene names and germline are mouse. The CDR3 extends 4 residues past the end of the read, so its final part is completed from the germline J gene. This chain connects TRBV12-1 to TRBJ2-7; 8 bases match TRBD2. Germline CDR1 is SGHSN and CDR2 is HYEKVE. Unmatched junction bases numbered 1, after V lost 2 bases and J lost 2 bases. The CDR3 contains 13 residues. CDR3 residues: CASSRGLAYEQYF. The sequenced part of the CDR3 DNA is TGTGCCAGCTCTCGGGGACTGGCCTAT.

Notes on this clone: The TCRdb protein fails to match the DNA translation at residue 12; the protein reported here was translated from the DNA. Gene names are mouse gene names. Read coverage stops 3 residues before the CDR3 terminus; the germline J gene supplies the remainder. The gene calls are TRBV19 and TRBJ1-3; 8 bases agree with TRBD1. This CDR3 contains 15 residues. V was clipped by 4 bases and J by 3 bases; unmatched bases: 6. Germline values: CDR1 FNHDT, CDR2 SITEND (reference sequence). The CDR3 sequence: CASSPTGGGGNTLYF. Incomplete CDR3 DNA: TGTGCCAGCAGTCCTACAGGGGGAGGTGGAAATACG.

For this clone: These gene names are mouse names. The observed sequence ends 4 residues before the CDR3 terminus, with the missing tail filled in from the germline J gene. The chain is built from TRBV1 and TRBJ2-1; TRBD1 matches at 9 bases. Germline V gene lookup returns CDR1 NSQYPW and CDR2 LRSPGD (reference sequence). CDR3 length: 15 amino acids. Germline trimming cut 1 base from V and 6 bases from J; bases unmatched to any gene: 4. The CDR3 sequence is CTCSAAGTGSAEQFF. The sequenced part of the CDR3 DNA is TGCACCTGCAGTGCAGCCGGGACAGGGAGTGCT.

The table lists this clone with a few counts. The listed genes are named as in mouse. Read data end 4 residues before the CDR3 end; the end is taken from the germline J gene. J is TRBJ2-3 and V is TRBV13-3; the match to TRBD2 covers 14 bases. CDR1 NNHDY and CDR2 SYVADS come from the germline V gene. The length of the CDR3 is 15 residues. CDR3: CASSPGLGGRETLYF. The sequenced CDR3 bases are TGTGCCAGCAGTCCGGGACTGGGGGGGCGAGAA.

Of note for this clone: Gene and germline names: mouse. The CDR3 sequence: CTCSARSLSNERLFF. Partial CDR3 DNA: TGCACCTGCAGTGCGCGCAGCCTTTCCAACGAA. V gene TRBV1 combines with J gene TRBJ1-4; D is undetermined. The read finishes 4 residues shy of the CDR3 end, and the germline J gene is used to complete it. Germline V gene sequence: CDR1 NSQYPW, CDR2 LRSPGD (reference sequence). The CDR3 contains 15 residues. The germline V and J ends were trimmed by 3 bases and 0 bases, with 8 bases remaining between them.

For this clone: Mouse germline and gene names are used. The read stops 4 residues short of the end of the CDR3; the missing end is completed from the germline J gene. The J gene is TRBJ2-7, the V gene TRBV13-3, with 9 bases that match TRBD2. Germline assignment: CDR1 NNHDY and CDR2 SYVADS. This CDR3 region has 14 residues. Here the CDR3 reads CASGNPGTGYEQYF. The sequenced part of the CDR3 DNA is TGTGCCAGCGGAAACCCTGGGACTGGGTAT.

As regards this clone: The genes are named according to mouse. Coverage ceases 4 residues before the CDR3 finishes, and the germline J gene fills in the end. The chain couples TRBV13-3 to TRBJ2-2; 9 nucleotides agree with TRBD1. The CDR3 has 15 amino acids. Unmatched junction bases numbered 3, after V lost 2 bases and J lost 4 bases. Germline loops: CDR1 NNHDY, CDR2 SYVADS. The part of the CDR3 DNA that was read is TGTGCCAGCAGTGAGACAGGGGGGTTCACCGGG. Residues: CASSETGGFTG. The CDR3 in full is CASSETGGFTGQLYF.

Comment on this clone: Genes and germline are mouse. With the read ending 4 residues before the CDR3 end, the germline J gene is used to fill in that end. The chain carries TRBV17 and TRBJ2-3, with 13 nucleotides matching TRBD2. The V gene end was trimmed by 1 base and the J gene end by 3 bases; junction bases not matched to a gene: 4. Germline CDR1 is MNHDT and CDR2 is YYDKIL. CDR3 size: 17 residues. The CDR3 reads CASSRGTGGATAETLYF. The sequenced CDR3 bases are TGTGCTAGCAGTAGAGGGACTGGGGGGGCGACGGCAGAA.

At least ten counts were recorded for this clone. Translating the DNA gives a protein that differs from the TCRdb entry at residue 13; the protein shown here is that DNA translation. The listed genes are named as in mouse. The read ends 3 residues early relative to the CDR3; the germline J gene fills the gap. The chain employs TRBV13-3 and TRBJ1-3; D possibly corresponds to TRBD1 (5 bases). The germline V and J ends were trimmed by 0 bases and 0 bases, with 10 bases remaining between them. From germline, CDR1 is NNHDY and CDR2 SYVADS. CDR3 length equals 16 residues. The part of the CDR3 DNA that was read is TGTGCCAGCAGTGATGCGGAGGGGTTTTCTGGAAATACG. This sequence encodes CASSDAEGFSGNT. The complete CDR3 reads CASSDAEGFSGNTLYF.

In regard to this clone: Genes and germline are mouse. The part of the CDR3 DNA that was read is TGCACCTGCAGTGACAGGGTCGGTGCAGAA. Translated: CTCSDRVGAE. In full, the CDR3 reads CTCSDRVGAETLYF. The chain couples TRBV1 to TRBJ2-3, with D possibly being TRBD1 (6 bases). The sequence runs out 4 residues before the end of the CDR3; the remainder is reconstructed from the germline J gene. Germline assignment: CDR1 NSQYPW and CDR2 LRSPGD (reference sequence). The V end lost 4 bases, the J end lost 1 base, and 9 bases lay between the germline ends. This CDR3 region has 14 residues.

As for this clone: The genes and germline here are from mouse. The read is 4 residues too short to cover the CDR3 end, so that end is filled in from the germline J gene. The chain is built from TRBV17 and TRBJ1-2, with a weak D call TRBD1 (5 bases). Trimming took 5 bases from V and 1 from J, leaving 8 bases between them. The CDR3 is 13 residues long. The V gene's germline CDR1 is MNHDT and CDR2 YYDKIL. The CDR3 sequence is CASSADRNSDYTF. CDR3 bases read: TGTGCTAGCAGTGCCGACAGAAACTCC. Looking up the rest from reference TRBV17 and TRBJ1-2 gives the full variable domain: DTTVKQNPRYKLARVGKPVNLICSQTMNHDTMYWYQKKPNQAPKLLLFYYDKILNREADTFEKFQSSRPNNSFCSLYIGSAGLEYSAMYLCASSADRNSDYTFGSGTRLLVI.

This clone has a handful of counts. These gene names are mouse names. Sequencing ends 4 residues short of the CDR3 end; the germline J gene provides the rest. The chain uses TRBV13-3 and TRBJ2-7; 8 positions match TRBD2. The V gene's germline CDR1 is NNHDY and CDR2 SYVADS. The CDR3 is 14 amino acids. The CDR3 DNA, read in part, is TGTGCCAGCAGTGAGGGTGGGGGGGTTTAT. Encoded protein: CASSEGGGVY. The full CDR3 protein is CASSEGGGVYEQYF.

This clone has a handful of counts. The gene names here belong to mouse. The missing CDR3 end, 4 residues past where the read stops, is filled in from the germline J gene. V usage is TRBV13-2 and J usage is TRBJ2-7, with 7 bases identical to TRBD1. This CDR3 has 14 residues. Looked up from germline, CDR1 is NNHNN and CDR2 is SYGAGS (reference sequence). The DNA read from the CDR3 is TGTGCCAGCGGTGATCAGGGGGTTAGATAT. Translation: CASGDQGVRY. The complete CDR3 sequence is CASGDQGVRYEQYF.

For this clone: All gene names here are mouse names. Coverage ceases 4 residues before the CDR3 finishes, and the germline J gene fills in the end. The chain uses TRBV5 and TRBJ1-4; TRBD1 aligns across 10 bases. Germline V CDR1 and CDR2: LGHNA, YNLKQL (reference sequence). CDR3 length: 15 residues. Unmatched junction bases numbered 2, after V lost 1 base and J lost 6 bases. The CDR3 DNA, read in part, is TGTGCCAGCAGCCAAGGGGACAGGGGTGACGAA. It yields the protein CASSQGDRGDE. The whole CDR3 reads CASSQGDRGDERLFF.

Notes on this clone: Mouse gene names apply. The CDR3 DNA, read in part, is TGTGCCTGGAGTCTAAGGGGGTCGGCCTATGCT. Translated: CAWSLRGSAYA. In full, the CDR3 is CAWSLRGSAYAEQFF. The chain recombines TRBV31 with TRBJ2-1; perhaps TRBD1 as D (6 bases). The read comes to an end 4 residues before the CDR3 does, leaving the germline J gene to fill in the end. Germline-derived CDR1 and CDR2 are GKSSPN and SITVG. The V end lost 0 bases, the J end lost 3 bases, and 12 bases lay between the germline ends. CDR3 length: 15 residues.

Points on this clone: Gene labels here are mouse ones. The sequenced fragment ends 4 residues before the CDR3 boundary, so the rest is inferred from the germline J gene. The V and J genes are TRBV1 and TRBJ2-5; 8 bases agree with TRBD2. Trimming at V came to 3 bases and at J to 0 bases, leaving 5 bases not matched to a gene. CDR1 is NSQYPW, CDR2 LRSPGD, per germline (reference sequence). The CDR3 consists of 16 residues. This CDR3 reads CTCSARLGFNQDTQYF. The CDR3 bases that were read are TGCACCTGCAGTGCTCGACTGGGGTTTAACCAAGAC.

This clone was seen a handful of times. Genes and germline come from the mouse. The missing CDR3 end, 4 residues past where the read stops, is filled in from the germline J gene. This sequence joins TRBV13-3 and TRBJ2-5, with 7 bases lining up with TRBD1. Trimming removed 2 bases from V and 1 base from J; junction bases left unmatched: 10. This CDR3 spans 17 amino acids. CDR1 is NNHDY, CDR2 SYVADS, per germline. This CDR3 reads CASSEALSTGHQDTQYF. Partial CDR3 DNA: TGTGCCAGCAGTGAAGCCCTCTCGACAGGGCACCAAGAC.